Sequencing of this T cell receptor beta chain was carried out in a study of T cells in Graves' hyperthyroidism and ophthalmopathy. Whole-study context: Initial diagnosis, before any treatment, was when peripheral blood was collected. General study findings and limits: The authors' 13 V-J model separated ophthalmopathy from stable hyperthyroidism. For ophthalmopathy, model prediction preceded onset by a median roughly 5.9 months.

Reasons for excluding patients were uncontrolled infection, other autoimmune disease, pregnancy or lactation. Germline loops: CDR1 MDHEN, CDR2 SYDVKM. CDR3 length: 10 amino acids. Trimming stripped 7 bases from V and 5 bases from J, with 6 bases between. Worth noting for this clonotype: The antigen remains undetermined.

RNA transcripts served as the template for amplifying TCR beta CDR3 regions. During a first-round RT-PCR of the TCR CDR3, the HTBI primer set was used. TCRdb called the multiplex PCR reads again in MiXCR, with one record for every CDR3 protein. The sample yields around 610,000 distinct CDR3 sequences, 14% to 15% seen once. The genes are TRBV28 and TRBJ2-7; D is unclear. The receptor's source is a woman in her thirties or forties with Graves' ophthalmopathy. The sample taken for sequencing was blood. In nucleotides, the CDR3 is TGTGCCAGCAACGGCGACGAGCAGTACTTC. This codes for CASNGDEQYF.